These 30 T cell receptor beta chains were sequenced from one sample in a study of OX40 agonist ivuxolimab in advanced cancers. The protocol was immunoSEQ multiplex PCR, while the TCRdb copy is restricted to in-frame clones and leaves out a portion. The sample includes around 10,000 clones, about three quarters of them seen just once. Source: CD4+ or CD8+ T cells sorted from blood, taken in a trial of the OX40 agonist ivuxolimab. Receptors originate from an adult with an advanced solid tumor such as melanoma, head and neck, liver or kidney cancer.

The chain employs TRBV29-1 and TRBJ1-2; TRBD1 matches at 7 bases. The V and J ends lost 8 bases and 7 bases, in that order; junction bases with no gene match: 13. Germline lookup yields CDR1 SQVTM and CDR2 ANQGSEA. CDR3 length: 13 residues. The CDR3 is CSTEQQGVGGYTF. The DNA for the CDR3 is TGCAGCACAGAACAGCAGGGGGTCGGTGGCTACACCTTC. Full variable domain (rest looked up from reference TRBV29-1 and TRBJ1-2): SAVISQKPSRDICQRGTSLTIQCQVDSQVTMMFWYRQQPGQSLTLIATANQGSEATYESGFVIDKFPISRPNLTFSTLTVSNMSPEDSSIYLCSTEQQGVGGYTFGSGTRLTVV.

The rearrangement links TRBV6-6 to TRBJ1-2; D remains unclear. CDR1 MNHNY and CDR2 SVGAGI come from the germline V gene (reference sequence). V lost 0 bases to trimming and J lost 1 base, with 9 bases between them. This CDR3 region has 15 residues. The CDR3 DNA is TGTGCCAGCAGTTACTCGGTGTCAGTTAACTATGGCTACACCTTC. Protein product: CASSYSVSVNYGYTF.

The chain links TRBV27 to TRBJ2-1; possibly TRBD2 for D (5 bases). V was pared by 7 bases and J by 3 bases, with 16 bases between. Germline CDR1 is MNHEY and CDR2 is SMNVEV (reference sequence). CDR3 length: 15 amino acids. CDR3 loop: CASKSHAGIYNEQFF. For the CDR3, the DNA is TGTGCCAGCAAGTCCCATGCGGGCATCTACAATGAGCAGTTCTTC.

This clone appeared a few times. The rearrangement links TRBV5-1 to TRBJ2-7; perhaps D is TRBD1 or TRBD2 (5 bases each). The CDR3 loop spans 15 amino acids. Germline V gives CDR1 SGHRS, CDR2 YFSETQ. V shed 5 bases and J shed 0 bases, with 15 bases lying between them. The CDR3 protein is CASRARDGSSYEQYF. CDR3 DNA: TGCGCCAGCAGAGCCCGGGACGGAAGCTCCTACGAGCAGTACTTC.

The chain couples TRBV6-5 to TRBJ2-1; no reliable D call. V was clipped by 2 bases and J by 9 bases, with 11 bases between them. Germline CDR1 is MNHEY and CDR2 is SVGAGI. CDR3 length equals 13 residues. The CDR3 DNA sequence: TGTGCCAGCAGTTACCTCTCGCCCAGTGAGCAGTTCTTC. It specifies CASSYLSPSEQFF.

The genes are TRBV6-4 and TRBJ1-2; the D gene is possibly TRBD1 (5 bases). The length of the CDR3 is 13 residues. Trimming removed 7 bases at V and 0 bases at J, with 9 bases between. From germline, CDR1 is MRHNA and CDR2 SNTAGT. CDR3 sequence: CASKRGPNYGYTF. As DNA, the CDR3 is TGTGCCAGCAAAAGGGGACCTAACTATGGCTACACCTTC.

The V and J genes are TRBV7-9 and TRBJ2-7, with D unresolved. The V end lost 2 bases, the J end lost 3 bases, and 8 bases lay between the germline ends. The CDR3 runs to 13 residues. Germline V gene data show CDR1 as SEHNR and CDR2 as FQNEAQ (reference sequence). CDR3 in DNA: TGTGCCAGCAGCTTATTACTACACTACGAGCAGTACTTC. This sequence encodes CASSLLLHYEQYF.

The genes are TRBV7-9 and TRBJ2-1; the match to TRBD2 covers 8 bases. Trimming cost V 4 bases and J 0 bases; bases outside gene matches: 14. The CDR3 covers 19 residues. Germline CDR1 SEHNR, CDR2 FQNEAQ (reference sequence). CDR3 protein: CASSSPPSYRGGSYNEQFF. The CDR3 bases are TGTGCCAGCAGCTCCCCTCCTAGCTATCGGGGGGGCTCCTACAATGAGCAGTTCTTC.

The chain links TRBV6-5 to TRBJ2-5; D is undetermined. V lost 4 bases, J lost 7 bases, and 7 bases lay in between. The germline CDR1 and CDR2 sequences are MNHEY and SVGAGI. The CDR3 covers 11 residues. This CDR3 reads CASSFPGTQYF. CDR3 sequence (DNA): TGTGCCAGCAGTTTCCCCGGGACCCAGTACTTC.

A single count supports this clone. The sample has other DNA sequences that encode this CDR3 too. This chain links TRBV5-5 with TRBJ2-7, with 8 positions matching TRBD2. V gave up 4 bases and J gave up 4 bases; unmatched junction bases: 7. The CDR3 spans 14 residues. Germline V CDR1 and CDR2: SGHKS, YYEKEE (reference sequence). The CDR3 sequence is CASSPWTSSYEQYF. The DNA of the CDR3 is TGTGCCAGCAGCCCATGGACTAGCAGTTACGAGCAGTACTTC.

The count of this clone is one. This chain joins TRBV4-1 and TRBJ1-1, with TRBD1 matching 12 bases. V was pared by 6 bases and J by 11 bases, with 10 bases of the junction left unmatched. The length of the CDR3 is 14 residues. Germline CDR1 is MGHRA and CDR2 is YSYEKL. The CDR3 region is CASSPPGQGAQAFF. The CDR3 coding sequence is TGCGCCAGCAGTCCTCCGGGACAGGGGGCGCAGGCTTTCTTT.

This sequence joins TRBV7-9 and TRBJ2-3, with D possibly being TRBD1 or TRBD2 (5 bases each). Per the germline V gene, CDR1 is SEHNR and CDR2 is FQNEAQ (reference sequence). The V end was cut by 2 bases, the J end by 2 bases, with 20 bases between. The CDR3 runs 18 residues. CDR3 nucleotides: TGTGCCAGCAGCTTACCACAGGACTCCAGCGCTTACACAGATACGCAGTATTTT. This sequence encodes CASSLPQDSSAYTDTQYF.

Only a few counts were recorded for this clone. The chain employs TRBV6-4 and TRBJ2-6, with unresolved D. Between the trimmed V and J ends, which lost 0 bases and 0 bases, there was a span of 3 bases. Per the germline V gene, CDR1 is MRHNA and CDR2 is SNTAGT. The CDR3 is 15 residues long. This chain's CDR3 is CASSDSHSGANVLTF. DNA for the CDR3: TGTGCCAGCAGTGACTCACACTCTGGGGCCAACGTCCTGACTTTC.

The gene calls are TRBV9 and TRBJ1-5; TRBD1 is a possible D gene (6 bases). The V end lost 3 bases, the J end lost 5 bases, and 12 bases lay between the germline ends. Germline V CDR1 and CDR2: SGDLS, YYNGEE. CDR3 length: 14 amino acids. The CDR3 sequence: CASSAWGGHQPQHF. The DNA for the CDR3 is TGTGCCAGCAGCGCCTGGGGGGGCCATCAGCCCCAGCATTTT.

In DNA form, the CDR3 reads TGTGCCAGCAGCGTAGGCACAACGAACACCGGGGAGCTGTTTTTT. Translating it yields CASSVGTTNTGELFF. This chain uses TRBV9 with TRBJ2-2; unclear D gene. CDR1 is SGDLS and CDR2 is YYNGEE in the germline V gene. The CDR3 runs 15 residues. Trimming removed 0 bases from V and 0 bases from J, with 6 bases in between.

This clone has a single count. The chain combines TRBV14 with TRBJ2-5; TRBD1 matches at 8 bases. The V segment lost 2 bases and the J segment 5 bases; nucleotides outside the gene matches: 10. CDR1 is SGHDN, CDR2 FVKESK, per germline. The CDR3 loop spans 16 amino acids. CDR3 protein: CASSQWGQGAMETQYF. The CDR3 DNA is TGTGCCAGCAGCCAATGGGGCCAGGGGGCCATGGAGACCCAGTACTTC.

The chain joins TRBV27 to TRBJ2-6; 7 nucleotides match TRBD2. The CDR3 consists of 15 residues. Germline CDR1 and CDR2: MNHEY and SMNVEV (reference sequence). The V segment lost 10 bases and the J segment 2 bases; nucleotides outside the gene matches: 8. CDR3 protein: CATPPGRAGANVLTF. CDR3 sequence (DNA): TGTGCCACACCCCCGGGGAGGGCTGGGGCCAACGTCCTGACTTTC.

This chain uses TRBV7-2 with TRBJ2-1, with D unresolved. Germline V gene data show CDR1 as SGHTA and CDR2 as FQGNSA. Trimming cost V 1 base and J 0 bases, with 7 bases left between them. The CDR3 extends over 15 amino acids. CDR3: CASSLVARSYNEQFF. The CDR3 nucleotides read TGTGCCAGCAGCTTAGTCGCGCGCTCCTACAATGAGCAGTTCTTC.

By sample share, this clone is medium-sized. The DNA for the CDR3 is TGCGCCAGCAGTCCTACCATGGAGGCGCAGGGCACTGAAGCTTTCTTT. Protein: CASSPTMEAQGTEAFF. The chain recombines TRBV5-1 with TRBJ1-1; D possibly corresponds to TRBD1 (5 bases). CDR1 and CDR2 (germline): SGHRS, YFSETQ. The CDR3 length is 16 residues. V was trimmed by 5 bases and J by 4 bases, leaving 21 bases between them. Looking up the rest from reference TRBV5-1 and TRBJ1-1 gives the full variable domain: KAGVTQTPRYLIKTRGQQVTLSCSPISGHRSVSWYQQTPGQGLQFLFEYFSETQRNKGNFPGRFSGRQFSNSRSEMNVSTLELGDSALYLCASSPTMEAQGTEAFFGQGTRLTVV.

This sequence joins TRBV7-3 and TRBJ2-7; no reliable D call. Trimming shortened V by 3 bases and J by 4 bases, and 13 bases separated the two germline ends. The CDR3 is made up of 14 amino acids. Per germline, CDR1 SGHTA and CDR2 FQGTGA. CDR3 nucleotide sequence: TGTGCCAGCAGCTTTAGTGGTACCCTATACGAGCAGTACTTC. It codes for CASSFSGTLYEQYF.

This clone was found once. The rearrangement links TRBV5-6 to TRBJ2-2, with D possibly TRBD1 on 5 matching bases. CDR1 is SGHDT and CDR2 is YYEEEE in the germline V gene. This CDR3 has 16 residues. The ends were cut back, 0 bases at V and 5 bases at J, with 14 bases in the middle. CDR3 sequence: CASSLERQGTTGELFF. In DNA, the CDR3 is TGTGCCAGCAGCTTGGAGAGGCAGGGTACGACCGGGGAGCTGTTTTTT.

The chain uses TRBV27 and TRBJ2-7; D uncertain. Germline V CDR1 and CDR2: MNHEY, SMNVEV (reference sequence). V lost 4 bases and J lost 2, with 9 bases in between. The CDR3 consists of 13 residues. For the CDR3, the DNA is TGTGCCAGCAGTTCTAATCATCCCTACGAGCAGTACTTC. Amino acid sequence: CASSSNHPYEQYF.

Here the CDR3 reads CASSVSSNQPQHF. The CDR3 nucleotides read TGTGCCAGCAGCGTAAGTAGCAATCAGCCCCAGCATTTT. The V call is TRBV7-6, the J call TRBJ1-5; D remains ambiguous. This CDR3 is built from 13 residues. Germline CDR1 SGHVS, CDR2 FNYEAQ. Trimming shortened V by 5 bases and J by 0 bases, and 5 bases separated the two germline ends.

The chain carries TRBV6-6 and TRBJ1-2, with D possibly matching TRBD1 (6 bases). Germline V gene data show CDR1 as MNHNY and CDR2 as SVGAGI (reference sequence). CDR3 length equals 14 residues. With 3 bases removed from V and 8 bases from J, the gap between germline ends came to 16 bases. The CDR3 loop reads CASSYLTGKLGYTF. CDR3 bases: TGTGCCAGCAGTTATCTAACAGGGAAACTGGGCTACACCTTC.

The CDR3: CASIGSEAFF. CDR3 DNA: TGTGCCAGCATTGGCTCTGAAGCTTTCTTT. The chain is built from TRBV2 and TRBJ1-1, with D unresolved. Germline-derived CDR1 and CDR2 are SNHLY and FYNNEI. CDR3 length: 10 amino acids. Between the trimmed V and J ends, which lost 7 bases and 6 bases, there was a span of 6 bases.

V and J are TRBV9 and TRBJ2-3; TRBD2 agrees at 8 bases. Looked up from germline, CDR1 is SGDLS and CDR2 is YYNGEE. The CDR3 covers 15 residues. V lost 7 bases and J lost 2; bases outside the gene matches: 9. The CDR3, as DNA: TGTGCCAGCTGCCGGGGGACTAGTATCACAGATACGCAGTATTTT. It yields the protein CASCRGTSITDTQYF.

This chain connects TRBV7-9 to TRBJ2-5, with D perhaps TRBD2 (6 bases). In germline, CDR1 is SEHNR, CDR2 FQNEAQ (reference sequence). V lost 5 bases and J 0 bases, leaving 16 bases between the germline ends. The CDR3 is 16 amino acids. The CDR3 DNA follows: TGTGCCAGCAGCCCTTCCGGGACTTCGTACCAAGAGACCCAGTACTTC. Translated, it gives CASSPSGTSYQETQYF.

The chain joins TRBV5-1 to TRBJ2-5, with a weak D call TRBD1 (5 bases). Trimming removed 0 bases from V and 4 bases from J, with 10 bases in between. Per the germline V gene, CDR1 is SGHRS and CDR2 is YFSETQ. CDR3 length: 14 residues. DNA for the CDR3: TGCGCCAGCAGCTTGGCTTTGGGGCGAGAGACCCAGTACTTC. It encodes CASSLALGRETQYF.

The rearrangement uses TRBV2 and TRBJ2-2, with D perhaps TRBD1 (6 bases). This CDR3 is built from 13 residues. Deletions cut 8 bases from V and 3 bases from J, with 10 bases between. The germline CDR1 and CDR2 sequences are SNHLY and FYNNEI. CDR3 DNA: TGTGCCAGCCCCTCAGGGGACACCGGGGAGCTGTTTTTT. Translating gives CASPSGDTGELFF.

The CDR3 nucleotides read TGTGCCAGCAGTTTGGAGAAAGGGACTTTCACCTACGAGCAGTACTTC. Its translation: CASSLEKGTFTYEQYF. The chain is built from TRBV6-5 and TRBJ2-7; weak D call: TRBD2 (6 bases). CDR1 MNHEY and CDR2 SVGAGI come from the germline V gene. The CDR3 covers 16 residues. The V and J ends lost 4 bases and 2 bases respectively, with 18 bases between them.